This T cell receptor (beta chain) emerged from a study of early T cells in non-severe SARS-CoV-2 infection. On the study more broadly: Whole-blood bulk RNA, unsorted, was sequenced, and chains were unpaired.

Individual cDNA molecules were tagged with unique molecular identifiers. TCRdb re-called the 5' RACE reads through MiXCR, storing one row per CDR3 protein. Of fewer than 100,000 distinct CDR3 sequences in the sample, less than 15% are singletons; the top ten hold approximately 2.4%. This TCR came from an adult who was a healthcare worker with PCR-confirmed SARS-CoV-2 infection or an uninfected control (not recorded which). Sample: whole blood.

DNA of the CDR3: TGCGCCAGCACCTCCAAGCGGGGGGGCCGGAGGGATACGCAGTATTTT. It encodes CASTSKRGGRRDTQYF. The genes are TRBV5-1 and TRBJ2-3, with 10 bases fitting TRBD2. The junction had 13 bases not matched to a gene; V was cut back by 6 bases and J by 6 bases. This CDR3 is built from 16 residues. The V gene's germline CDR1 is SGHRS and CDR2 YFSETQ.